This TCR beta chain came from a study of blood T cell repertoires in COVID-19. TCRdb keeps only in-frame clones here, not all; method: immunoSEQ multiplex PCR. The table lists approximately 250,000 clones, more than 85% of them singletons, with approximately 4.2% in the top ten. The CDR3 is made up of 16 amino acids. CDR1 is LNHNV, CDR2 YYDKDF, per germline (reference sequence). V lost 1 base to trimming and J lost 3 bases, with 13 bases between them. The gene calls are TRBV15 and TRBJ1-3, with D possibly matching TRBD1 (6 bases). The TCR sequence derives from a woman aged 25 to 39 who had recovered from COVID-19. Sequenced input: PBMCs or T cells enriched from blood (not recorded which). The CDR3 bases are TGTGCCACCAGCAGAGGAGCGCTGACAGGTGGAAACACCATATATTTT. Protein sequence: CATSRGALTGGNTIYF.